The 22 T cell receptor beta chains below all came from one sample that was sequenced in a study of T-cell reconstitution after alpha-beta-depleted transplantation in children. A TCRbeta library incorporating unique molecular identifiers was prepared. TCRdb re-called the PCR reads with MiXCR, one entry per CDR3 protein. The sample includes approximately 88,000 distinct CDR3 sequences, less than 15% of them seen just once. The input for sequencing was PBMCs from the stem cell graft donor, taken from the stem cell graft. These receptors were collected from a human donor who donated a stem cell graft to a child with inherited bone marrow failure.

This clonotype was recorded many times. The chain has TRBV7-2 and TRBJ2-3; TRBD1 matches 8 bases. Germline values: CDR1 SGHTA, CDR2 FQGNSA. The CDR3 has 16 residues. J gave up 7 bases and V 2 bases, and 11 bases lay outside the gene matches. Here the CDR3 DNA reads TGTGCCAGCAGCTTAATAGCGGACAGGGCACTTAATACGCAGTATTTT. This codes for CASSLIADRALNTQYF. The full variable domain, with the rest looked up from reference TRBV7-2 and TRBJ2-3, is GAGVSQSPSNKVTEKGKDVELRCDPISGHTALYWYRQSLGQGLEFLIYFQGNSAPDKSGLPSDRFSAERTGGSVSTLTIQRTQQEDSAVYLCASSLIADRALNTQYFGPGTRLTVL.

This clonotype was counted only a few times. This sequence joins TRBV5-1 and TRBJ1-2; a weak D match, TRBD1 (5 bases). CDR1 and CDR2 from the germline V gene are SGHRS and YFSETQ. The V gene lost 5 bases and the J gene lost 0 bases, with 20 bases spanning the gap. The CDR3 runs 17 residues. The CDR3 sequence is CASRFGAGSSSNYGYTF. CDR3 nucleotides: TGCGCCAGCAGATTTGGTGCAGGGAGCTCCTCTAACTATGGCTACACCTTC.

This clonotype was seen a few times. The rearrangement uses TRBV13 and TRBJ2-1; D is unclear. Looked up from germline, CDR1 is PRHDT and CDR2 is FYEKMQ (reference sequence). This CDR3 comprises 12 residues. V was trimmed by 1 base and J by 7 bases, leaving 5 bases between them. In DNA, the CDR3 is TGTGCCAGCAGCTTAGTGGGTAATGAGCAGTTCTTC. Protein: CASSLVGNEQFF.

This clonotype was picked up many times. The V call is TRBV28, the J call TRBJ2-7, with 8 nucleotides matching TRBD1. Germline trimming cut 3 bases from V and 3 bases from J; bases unmatched to any gene: 7. The CDR3 spans 15 residues. In germline, CDR1 is MDHEN, CDR2 SYDVKM. The CDR3 reads CASSFSGGRFYEQYF. CDR3 in DNA: TGTGCCAGCAGTTTTTCAGGGGGCCGTTTCTACGAGCAGTACTTC.

This clonotype has at least ten counts. The J gene is TRBJ1-1, the V gene TRBV6-1; no firm D call. Germline V gene data show CDR1 as MNHNS and CDR2 as SASEGT. The V end was cut by 6 bases, the J end by 4 bases, with 12 bases between. The CDR3 has 13 amino acids. The CDR3 coding sequence is TGTGCCAGCAGCCTTGGACGGCTCACTGAAGCTTTCTTT. Translation gives CASSLGRLTEAFF.

This clonotype was found many times. The chain joins TRBV4-3 to TRBJ1-1; a possible D gene is TRBD1 (6 bases). V was clipped by 3 bases and J by 3 bases, with 14 bases between them. Germline CDR1 and CDR2: LGHNA and YSLEER. This CDR3 is built from 15 residues. The CDR3 reads CASSQISRGDTEAFF. CDR3 sequence (DNA): TGCGCCAGCAGCCAGATTTCCAGGGGCGACACTGAAGCTTTCTTT.

V is TRBV5-4 and J is TRBJ1-6; TRBD1 aligns across 7 bases. Trimming took 1 base from V and 12 from J; bases not matched to a gene: 4. The CDR3 runs to 13 residues. The germline gives CDR1 SGHNT, CDR2 YYREEE (reference sequence). CDR3 DNA: TGTGCCAGCAGCTTGACCCAGGGGGTACCCCTCCACTTT. This gives the protein CASSLTQGVPLHF.

This clonotype was found many times. The V call is TRBV7-8, the J call TRBJ2-1, with a possible D match to TRBD1 (7 bases). Germline loops: CDR1 SGHVS, CDR2 FQNEAQ. V was clipped by 4 bases and J by 7 bases, with 20 bases between them. The CDR3 length is 16 residues. In DNA form, the CDR3 reads TGTGCCAGCAGCTACCCTGGGTCAGGGGGGAAAAATGAGCAGTTCTTC. Residues: CASSYPGSGGKNEQFF. Using reference TRBV7-8 and TRBJ2-1 for the parts outside the CDR3, the full variable domain is GAGVSQSPRYKVAKRGQDVALRCDPISGHVSLFWYQQALGQGPEFLTYFQNEAQLDKSGLPSDRFFAERPEGSVSTLKIQRTQQEDSAVYLCASSYPGSGGKNEQFFGPGTRLTVL.

In this sample, this clonotype turned up a few times. The chain employs TRBV7-3 and TRBJ1-1; no definite D call. The CDR3 is 13 amino acids. CDR1 and CDR2 from the germline V gene are SGHTA and FQGTGA. V was clipped by 2 bases and J by 11 bases, with 15 bases between them. This CDR3 reads CASSLDPTLEAFF. The CDR3 nucleotides read TGTGCCAGCAGCTTAGACCCTACTTTGGAGGCTTTCTTT.

In this sample, this clonotype turned up many times. The chain is built from TRBV5-6 and TRBJ2-1, with D possibly matching TRBD1 (6 bases). The CDR3 runs to 14 residues. The germline V gene encodes CDR1 SGHDT and CDR2 YYEEEE. Trimming took off 4 bases at V and 3 bases at J, with 11 bases between the two ends. CDR3 DNA: TGTGCCAGCAGCACAGGGTCGAACTACAATGAGCAGTTCTTC. It specifies CASSTGSNYNEQFF.

The sample holds many counts of this clonotype. This chain joins TRBV19 and TRBJ1-1, with 7 bases aligning to TRBD1. The CDR3 spans 14 residues. Looked up from germline, CDR1 is LNHDA and CDR2 is SQIVND (reference sequence). J lost 1 base, V lost 5 bases, and 4 bases had no gene match. CDR3 protein: CASSGQAANTEAFF. As DNA, the CDR3 is TGTGCCAGTAGTGGACAGGCAGCGAACACTGAAGCTTTCTTT.

Many counts were recorded for this clonotype. This chain uses TRBV3-1 with TRBJ1-2; unclear D gene. Germline-derived CDR1 and CDR2 are LGHDT and YNNKEL (reference sequence). V lost 1 base, J lost 2 bases, and 5 bases lay in between. CDR3 length: 13 amino acids. The CDR3 DNA follows: TGTGCCAGCAGCCAAGTCCTCAACTATGGCTACACCTTC. It encodes CASSQVLNYGYTF. The full variable domain, completed using reference TRBV3-1 and TRBJ1-2, is DTAVSQTPKYLVTQMGNDKSIKCEQNLGHDTMYWYKQDSKKFLKIMFSYNNKELIINETVPNRFSPKSPDKAHLNLHINSLELGDSAVYFCASSQVLNYGYTFGSGTRLTVV.

In its sample, this clonotype was seen a few times. The chain is built from TRBV7-2 and TRBJ1-1; 7 nucleotides match TRBD1. Germline V lookup: CDR1 SGHTA, CDR2 FQGNSA. This CDR3 is built from 12 residues. Trimming cost V 8 bases and J 4 bases; bases outside gene matches: 4. Written as DNA, the CDR3 is TGTGCCAGCGGCCGGGACAGCACTGAAGCTTTCTTT. It is translated as CASGRDSTEAFF.

This clonotype was counted only a few times. The V call is TRBV2, the J call TRBJ1-6; no definite D call. This CDR3 has 16 amino acids. Germline assignment: CDR1 SNHLY and CDR2 FYNNEI. Trimming took 5 bases from V and 5 from J, leaving 16 bases between them. The CDR3 coding sequence is TGTGCCAGCAGTCCCCGGGAGTCCCTAAATAATTCACCCCTCCACTTT. Translation gives CASSPRESLNNSPLHF.

There are many counts of this clonotype. CDR3 sequence (DNA): TGTGCCACCAGTGATTCGGACTCCGACATCAATGAGCAGTTCTTC. This translates into CATSDSDSDINEQFF. The rearrangement links TRBV24-1 to TRBJ2-1; weak D call: TRBD2 (5 bases). The CDR3 covers 15 residues. Trimming took 2 bases from V and 6 from J, leaving 13 bases between them. Germline CDR1 is KGHDR and CDR2 is SFDVKD.

The genes are TRBV11-2 and TRBJ2-2; perhaps TRBD2 as D (7 bases). The germline V gene has CDR1 SGHAT and CDR2 FQNNGV. CDR3 length: 18 residues. V was pared by 5 bases and J by 0 bases, with 19 bases between. In DNA form, the CDR3 reads TGTGCCAGCAGCCCGAGGCGGGGGCGAACCCCGAACACCGGGGAGCTGTTTTTT. It encodes CASSPRRGRTPNTGELFF.

This clonotype was seen many times. The chain couples TRBV20-1 to TRBJ2-1, with 7 bases identical to TRBD1. J gave up 0 bases and V 3 bases, and 8 bases lay outside the gene matches. The CDR3 covers 16 residues. Germline loops: CDR1 DFQATT, CDR2 SNEGSKA (reference sequence). The CDR3 loop reads CSASEDRASSYNEQFF. CDR3 nucleotide sequence: TGCAGTGCTAGTGAAGACAGGGCTAGCTCCTACAATGAGCAGTTCTTC.

This clonotype was recorded at least ten times. The V gene is TRBV4-1, the J gene TRBJ2-1, with TRBD1 matching over 7 bases. Per the germline V gene, CDR1 is MGHRA and CDR2 is YSYEKL. There are 16 residues in the CDR3. Trimming took 3 bases from V and 5 from J; bases not matched to a gene: 10. This chain's CDR3 is CASSHGPGTDDNEQFF. The CDR3 DNA reads TGCGCCAGCAGCCACGGACCCGGGACAGACGACAATGAGCAGTTCTTC.

The rearrangement joins TRBV4-3 to TRBJ1-4; no definite D call. V dropped 4 bases and J dropped 1 base, with 28 bases sitting between them. CDR1 and CDR2 from the germline V gene are LGHNA and YSLEER. CDR3 length: 21 amino acids. DNA for the CDR3: TGCGCCAGCAGCCCATTTCCGGGCGGGGTACCCCGTGACGGAACTAATGAAAAACTGTTTTTT. Translation gives CASSPFPGGVPRDGTNEKLFF.

This clonotype was seen many times. The V and J genes are TRBV27 and TRBJ2-2; D may be TRBD2 (5 bases). Germline assignment: CDR1 MNHEY and CDR2 SMNVEV (reference sequence). CDR3 size: 15 residues. Trimming pared 5 bases from V and 7 bases from J, leaving 17 bases between. The CDR3 spells CASSTTKGRGGELFF. CDR3 nucleotide sequence: TGTGCCAGCAGTACCACTAAGGGCCGGGGCGGGGAGCTGTTTTTT.

Ten or more counts support this clonotype. The chain joins TRBV5-5 to TRBJ2-5; 7 nucleotides match TRBD1. The CDR3 sequence is 16 residues long. J was trimmed by 2 bases and V by 6 bases; bases with no gene match: 13. CDR1 and CDR2 from the germline V gene are SGHKS and YYEKEE (reference sequence). The DNA of the CDR3 is TGTGCCAGCACACAGCCAAATGGGGGACAGCAAGAGACCCAGTACTTC. This codes for CASTQPNGGQQETQYF.

This clonotype was counted ten times or more. V and J are TRBV5-1 and TRBJ1-6; perhaps TRBD1 as D (5 bases). This CDR3 has 14 residues. The V and J ends lost 1 base and 10 bases respectively, with 12 bases between them. The germline V gene encodes CDR1 SGHRS and CDR2 YFSETQ. As DNA, the CDR3 is TGCGCCAGCAGCTTGACAGGAAACGGGTCACCCCTCCACTTT. Encoded protein: CASSLTGNGSPLHF.